This T cell receptor (beta chain) stems from a study of radiation and T cells in renal cell carcinoma. Time point in this sample: blood 4 weeks post-SBRT, at nephrectomy. Treatment meaning: 15 Gy SBRT to primary tumor, nephrectomy 4 weeks later. Nephrectomy followed 15 Gy stereotactic body radiation by 4 weeks. Radiation-treated patients gave blood at baseline, week 2 and week 4. This renal cell carcinoma was of the clear cell type. Using immunoSEQ multiplex PCR, the repertoire was profiled, and TCRdb retains in-frame clones only, with some absent. The sample carries 140,000 to 150,000 clones, 80% to 90% recorded once. V dropped 3 bases and J dropped 4; count of bases not matched to a gene: 0. The CDR3 totals 13 residues. In germline, CDR1 is KGHSH, CDR2 LQKENI.

The TCR comes from a woman aged 45-60 years with renal cell carcinoma. The specimen was blood, collected from a patient whose treatment included radiotherapy and nephrectomy. The V call is TRBV18, the J call TRBJ2-1; 7 nucleotides agree with TRBD1. CDR3 bases: TGTGCCAGCTCACCGGGACAGTACAATGAGCAGTTCTTC. This codes for CASSPGQYNEQFF.